This TCR beta chain is from a study of cytomegalovirus exposure and HLA in healthy donors. The wider study: Most donors, roughly 77% of a few hundred genotyped, fell in the Caucasian-associated ancestry cluster. Whole-study results and caveats: Sequencing likely generated an artifact that appeared as a cluster of highly shared sequence variants. A later analysis linked a missense variant in DCLRE1C to the trimming of TCR beta V and J genes.

The PCR ran on 60 Vbeta and 13 Jbeta primers. Sequencing was performed with immunoSEQ multiplex PCR; in TCRdb, only in-frame clones are kept and a portion is missing. The table shows 170,000 or so clones, with 77% occurring only once. This clone has a handful of counts. Its antigen is undetermined. Germline loops: CDR1 KGHSH, CDR2 LQKENI. The CDR3 contains 16 residues. Deletions cut 0 bases from V and 2 bases from J, with 13 bases between. The gene calls are TRBV18 and TRBJ1-1, with TRBD1 as a possible D gene (6 bases). This TCR came from a woman aged 60-75 years in good health and CMV-seropositive. Sequenced input: PBMCs. CDR3 residues: CASSPPLAGGNTEAFF. CDR3 sequence (DNA): TGTGCCAGCTCACCACCTTTGGCGGGGGGCAACACTGAAGCTTTCTTT.